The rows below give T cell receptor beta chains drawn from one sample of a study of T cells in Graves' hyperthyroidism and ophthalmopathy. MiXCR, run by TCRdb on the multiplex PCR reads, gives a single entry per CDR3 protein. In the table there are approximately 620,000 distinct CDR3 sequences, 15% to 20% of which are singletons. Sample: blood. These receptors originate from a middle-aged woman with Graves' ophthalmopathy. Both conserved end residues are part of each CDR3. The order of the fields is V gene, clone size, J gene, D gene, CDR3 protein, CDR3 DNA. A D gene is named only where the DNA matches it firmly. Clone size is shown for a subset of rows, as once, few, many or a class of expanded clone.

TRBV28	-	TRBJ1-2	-	CASSLMGSLGYTF	TGTGCCAGCAGCCTAATGGGGTCCTTGGGCTACACCTTC
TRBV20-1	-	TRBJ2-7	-	CSAAGSWRSYEQYF	TGCAGTGCTGCAGGTTCTTGGAGGAGCTACGAGCAGTACTTC
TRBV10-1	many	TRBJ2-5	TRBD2	CASSDTYEAGNQETQYF	TGCGCCAGCAGTGATACGTACGAAGCGGGGAACCAAGAGACCCAGTACTTC
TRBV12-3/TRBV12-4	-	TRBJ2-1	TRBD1	CASNPDAGQDEQFF	TGTGCCAGCAACCCCGATGCCGGACAGGATGAGCAGTTCTTC
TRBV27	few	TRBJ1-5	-	CASIPDVYQPQHF	TGTGCCAGCATCCCGGACGTCTATCAGCCCCAGCATTTT
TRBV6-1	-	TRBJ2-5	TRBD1	CASSEDRVIQETQYF	TGTGCCAGCAGTGAGGACAGGGTAATCCAAGAGACCCAGTACTTC
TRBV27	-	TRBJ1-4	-	CASGPGLYNEKLFF	TGTGCCAGCGGCCCGGGACTGTATAATGAAAAACTGTTTTTT
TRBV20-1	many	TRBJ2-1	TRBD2	CSARTPGLASVEQFF	TGCAGTGCTAGGACCCCGGGACTAGCGTCGGTTGAGCAGTTCTTC
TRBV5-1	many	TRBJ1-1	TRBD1	CASSLGGQGNTEAFF	TGCGCCAGCAGCTTGGGCGGACAGGGGAACACTGAAGCTTTCTTT
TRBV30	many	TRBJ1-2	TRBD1	CAWTNGRGTGGGYTF	TGTGCCTGGACCAACGGCCGGGGGACAGGGGGAGGCTACACCTTC
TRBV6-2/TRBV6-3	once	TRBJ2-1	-	CASSPRFNRDNEQFF	TGTGCCAGCAGTCCCCGATTTAATCGGGACAATGAGCAGTTCTTC
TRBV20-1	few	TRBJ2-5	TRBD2	CSALSGGEAAQYF	TGCAGTGCCCTTAGCGGGGGGGAGGCGGCCCAGTACTTC
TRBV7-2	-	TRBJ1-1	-	CASSLGGSNAEAFF	TGTGCCAGCAGCTTAGGTGGCAGTAACGCTGAAGCTTTCTTT
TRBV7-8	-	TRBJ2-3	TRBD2	CASSPQYSGVGDTQYF	TGTGCCAGCAGCCCCCAATATAGCGGGGTTGGAGATACGCAGTATTTT
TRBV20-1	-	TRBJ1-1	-	CSANQGLNTEAFF	TGCAGTGCAAACCAGGGGTTGAACACTGAAGCTTTCTTT
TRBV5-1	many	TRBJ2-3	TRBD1	CASRPQTGVGTDTQYF	TGCGCCAGCAGACCTCAAACAGGGGTAGGCACAGATACGCAGTATTTT
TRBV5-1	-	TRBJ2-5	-	CASSLGGPGTTQETQYF	TGCGCCAGCAGCTTGGGGGGACCCGGGACAACACAAGAGACCCAGTACTTC
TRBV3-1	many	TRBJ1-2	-	CASSQGWGYGYTF	TGTGCCAGCAGCCAAGGTTGGGGGTATGGCTACACCTTC
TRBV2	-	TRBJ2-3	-	CASRLITGGGTDTQYF	TGTGCCAGCCGCCTCATAACAGGGGGAGGGACAGATACGCAGTATTTT
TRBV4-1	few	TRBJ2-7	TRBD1	CASSTRTGLEFEQYF	TGCGCCAGCAGCACCCGGACAGGGTTGGAGTTCGAGCAGTACTTC
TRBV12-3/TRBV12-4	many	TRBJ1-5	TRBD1	CASRKQGAHQPQHF	TGTGCCAGCAGAAAACAGGGGGCGCATCAGCCCCAGCATTTT
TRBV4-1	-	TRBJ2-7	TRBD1	CASSQTGGEQYF	TGCGCCAGCAGCCAAACAGGGGGAGAGCAGTACTTC
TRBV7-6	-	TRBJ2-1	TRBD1	CASSRSGTGTMVF	TGTGCCAGCAGCCGATCCGGGACAGGGACGATGGTCTTC
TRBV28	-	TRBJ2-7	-	CASSFPRGGSYEQYF	TGTGCCAGCAGTTTTCCGAGGGGGGGCTCCTACGAGCAGTACTTC
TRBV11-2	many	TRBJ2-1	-	CASSLPVTGEQFF	TGTGCCAGCAGCTTACCAGTAACGGGCGAGCAGTTCTTC
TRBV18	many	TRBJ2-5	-	CASSPITQETQYF	TGTGCCAGCTCCCCAATCACGCAAGAGACCCAGTACTTC
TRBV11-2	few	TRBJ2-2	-	CASSSQQGGELFF	TGTGCCAGCAGTTCCCAACAGGGCGGGGAGCTGTTTTTT
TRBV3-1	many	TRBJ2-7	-	CASSQGPVLSYEQYF	TGTGCCAGCAGCCAAGGTCCAGTGCTCTCTTACGAGCAGTACTTC
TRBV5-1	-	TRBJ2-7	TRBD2	CASSYLAGGAYEQYF	TGCGCCAGCAGCTACCTAGCGGGAGGCGCCTACGAGCAGTACTTC
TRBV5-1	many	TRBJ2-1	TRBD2	CASSPVGSGIGSNEQFF	TGCGCCAGCAGCCCGGTGGGCAGCGGGATTGGGAGCAATGAGCAGTTCTTC
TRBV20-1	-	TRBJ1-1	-	CSARFGNTEAFF	TGCAGTGCCCGATTTGGGAACACTGAAGCTTTCTTT
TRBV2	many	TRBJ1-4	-	CASSSGVNEKLFF	TGTGCCAGCAGTTCCGGAGTTAATGAAAAACTGTTTTTT
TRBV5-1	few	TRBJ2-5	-	CASSLAGGVRETQYF	TGCGCCAGCAGCTTGGCGGGGGGCGTCAGGGAGACCCAGTACTTC
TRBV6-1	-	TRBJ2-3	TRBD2	CATSLAGGSTDTQYF	TGTGCCACCTCCCTGGCGGGGGGGAGCACAGATACGCAGTATTTT
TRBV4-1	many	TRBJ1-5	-	CASSQVRDSNQPQHF	TGCGCCAGCAGCCAAGTACGGGATAGCAATCAGCCCCAGCATTTT
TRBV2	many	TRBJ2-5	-	CASSALEVQETQYF	TGTGCCAGCAGTGCCTTAGAAGTTCAAGAGACCCAGTACTTC
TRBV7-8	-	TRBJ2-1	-	CAGTVSANSNEQLF	TGTGCCGGCACTGTCTCTGCGAATAGCAATGAGCAGCTCTTC
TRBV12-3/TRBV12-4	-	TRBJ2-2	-	CASSLGQSWNTGELFF	TGTGCCAGCAGTTTAGGACAATCCTGGAACACCGGGGAGCTGTTTTTT
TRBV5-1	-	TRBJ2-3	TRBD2	CASSSGLAGANTQYF	TGCGCCAGCAGCTCTGGACTAGCGGGAGCGAATACGCAGTATTTT
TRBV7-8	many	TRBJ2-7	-	CASSLIGTGYEQYF	TGTGCCAGCAGCTTAATCGGGACCGGTTACGAGCAGTACTTC
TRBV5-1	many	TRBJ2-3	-	CASSLGDARTDTQYF	TGCGCCAGCAGCTTGGGGGACGCCCGCACAGATACGCAGTATTTT
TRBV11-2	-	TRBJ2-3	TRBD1	CASSRRTGGMDTQYF	TGTGCCAGCAGCCGAAGGACAGGGGGTATGGATACGCAGTATTTT
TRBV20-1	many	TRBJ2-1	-	CSAEGSYNEQFF	TGCAGTGCGGAGGGGAGTTACAATGAGCAGTTCTTC
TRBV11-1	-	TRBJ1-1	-	CASSDKGGLTEAFF	TGTGCCAGCAGCGACAAGGGAGGGTTAACTGAAGCTTTCTTT